These T cell receptor beta chains were read from a single sample in a study of blood T cell repertoires in COVID-19. Here immunoSEQ multiplex PCR was the method, and the copy in TCRdb shows in-frame clones only, minus some. The sample has 300,000 to 400,000 clones, less than 90% seen once. The specimen sequenced was PBMCs or T cells enriched from blood (not recorded which). Receptors originate from a woman in her 30s who had recovered from COVID-19. The CDR3 runs from the conserved cysteine through the conserved F or W. The D gene is left open where the match is weak. Some rows have no size entry. The others give once, few or many, or a class for an expanded clone.

j_call v_call d_call clone_size cdr3_aa cdr3_nt
TRBJ2-2 TRBV7-6 TRBD2 NA CASSHSSGGFANTGELFF TGTGCCAGCAGCCACTCGAGCGGGGGGTTTGCGAACACCGGGGAGCTGTTTTTT
TRBJ2-7 TRBV19 TRBD1 NA CASSMGTGTGYEQYF TGTGCCAGTAGTATGGGCACTGGGACAGGCTACGAGCAGTACTTC
TRBJ2-4 TRBV7-2 NA once CASSFFGGGAKNIQYF TGTGCCAGCAGCTTCTTTGGGGGCGGAGCCAAAAACATTCAGTACTTC
TRBJ1-4 TRBV14 TRBD1 once CASSQRGYKGAKLFF TGTGCCAGCAGCCAGAGGGGATACAAGGGGGCAAAACTGTTTTTT
TRBJ2-3 TRBV28 TRBD2 NA CASSLFLAGGGDTQYF TGTGCCAGCAGTTTGTTTTTAGCGGGGGGGGGAGATACGCAGTATTTT
TRBJ1-2 TRBV29-1 TRBD1 NA CSVEGQGFDGYTF TGCAGCGTTGAAGGACAGGGTTTTGATGGCTACACCTTC
TRBJ2-7 TRBV27 TRBD1 NA CASSLTPGTGDYEQYF TGTGCCAGCAGTTTAACCCCAGGGACAGGCGACTACGAGCAGTACTTC
TRBJ2-3 TRBV19 TRBD1 NA CASSIGRTGTLLGKVATQYF TGTGCCAGTAGTATAGGTCGGACAGGGACCCTTTTAGGTAAGGTTGCGACGCAGTATTTT
TRBJ2-1 TRBV7-9 TRBD2 few CASTPPGGRDNEQFF TGTGCCAGCACTCCCCCGGGAGGACGGGACAATGAGCAGTTCTTC
TRBJ2-7 TRBV5-5 TRBD2 NA CASSLGARLAGTSYEQYF TGTGCCAGCAGCTTGGGGGCCAGACTAGCGGGGACTTCCTACGAGCAGTACTTC
TRBJ2-3 TRBV5-1 NA NA CASSLSQGTDTQYF TGCGCCAGCAGCTTAAGTCAGGGCACAGATACGCAGTATTTT
TRBJ1-6 TRBV27 TRBD1 NA CASRPRAQGENSPLHF TGTGCCAGCAGACCGCGGGCGCAGGGGGAGAATTCACCCCTCCACTTT
TRBJ1-1 TRBV20-1 TRBD1 NA CSPDRDEEAFF TGCAGCCCGGACAGGGACGAGGAGGCTTTCTTT
TRBJ1-2 TRBV5-6 NA once CASSLYAGGGYTF TGTGCCAGCAGCTTGTACGCCGGAGGCGGCTACACCTTC
TRBJ2-3 TRBV3-1/TRBV3-2 TRBD2 NA CASSELAGGQQDTQYF TGTGCCAGCAGCGAACTAGCGGGGGGGCAACAAGATACGCAGTATTTT
TRBJ1-2 TRBV6-5 TRBD1 NA CASRGTAHYGYTF TGTGCCAGCAGAGGGACAGCCCACTATGGCTACACCTTC
TRBJ1-2 TRBV5-1 NA NA CASSLDTGSIYGYTF TGCGCCAGCAGCTTGGATACAGGGTCAATCTATGGCTACACCTTC
TRBJ1-2 TRBV3-1/TRBV3-2 NA NA CASSQGLGGARSYGYTF TGTGCCAGCAGCCAAGGATTGGGGGGGGCGCGCAGCTATGGCTACACCTTC
TRBJ1-4 TRBV27 NA NA CASSLWASGEKLFF TGTGCCAGCAGTTTATGGGCCTCTGGAGAAAAACTGTTTTTT
TRBJ1-5 TRBV6-1 TRBD1 few CASSESGGVQPQHF TGTGCCAGCAGTGAATCAGGGGGCGTGCAGCCCCAGCATTTT
TRBJ2-7 TRBV6-5 NA NA CASSYLVDGAYEQYF TGTGCCAGCAGTTACCTCGTAGACGGAGCCTACGAGCAGTACTTC
TRBJ1-2 TRBV6-1 NA NA CASSETSRQGDF TGTGCCAGCAGTGAAACAAGTAGACAAGGGGACTTC
TRBJ1-2 TRBV7-2 NA NA CASSLQLTGDNYGYTF TGTGCCAGCAGCTTACAACTGACCGGGGATAACTATGGCTACACCTTC
TRBJ1-2 TRBV14 NA NA CASSPTGVTSYGYTF TGTGCCAGCAGCCCCACGGGGGTAACCAGTTATGGCTACACCTTC
TRBJ1-5 TRBV6-5 TRBD1 NA CASSPNPTGTQPQHF TGTGCCAGCAGCCCCAACCCGACAGGGACTCAGCCCCAGCATTTT
TRBJ1-1 TRBV5-1 NA NA CASRLQGGATEAFF TGCGCCAGCAGGCTCCAAGGGGGGGCCACTGAAGCTTTCTTT
TRBJ1-1 TRBV6-2/TRBV6-3 NA NA CASSSLGEGTEAFF TGTGCCAGCAGTTCCCTAGGTGAGGGCACTGAAGCTTTCTTT
TRBJ1-1 TRBV6-5 NA NA CASGTPGTEAFF TGTGCCAGCGGGACACCCGGCACTGAAGCTTTCTTT
TRBJ1-2 TRBV28 TRBD1 NA CASSRTPQGNYGYTF TGTGCCAGCAGCCGAACCCCACAGGGGAACTATGGCTACACCTTC
TRBJ1-5 TRBV19 NA NA CASSIDRGGSNQPQHF TGTGCCAGTAGTATAGATAGGGGGGGGAGCAATCAGCCCCAGCATTTT
TRBJ2-5 TRBV30 NA NA CAWSVGGPQETQYF TGTGCCTGGAGTGTAGGTGGGCCCCAAGAGACCCAGTACTTC
TRBJ1-5 TRBV19 NA NA CASSITRTSAVQPQHF TGTGCCAGTAGTATTACGAGGACTTCAGCGGTTCAGCCCCAGCATTTT
TRBJ1-2 TRBV12-5 NA once CASGPQGAHYGYTF TGTGCTAGTGGTCCACAGGGTGCCCACTATGGCTACACCTTC
TRBJ2-5 TRBV6-5 TRBD1 NA CASSPHRGAETQYF TGTGCCAGCAGTCCTCACAGGGGCGCGGAGACCCAGTACTTC
TRBJ1-3 TRBV7-9 NA once CASSLVEGNTIYF TGTGCCAGCAGCTTAGTAGAAGGAAACACCATATATTTT
TRBJ2-2 TRBV2 NA NA CASSDPYAGELFF TGTGCCAGCAGTGACCCCTACGCCGGGGAGCTGTTTTTT
TRBJ1-3 TRBV28 NA NA CASSQQSSGNTIYF TGTGCCAGCAGTCAACAGAGCTCTGGAAACACCATATATTTT
TRBJ2-7 TRBV5-1 TRBD1 NA CASSLTPNTGTEYEQYF TGCGCCAGCAGCTTGACTCCGAATACCGGGACAGAGTACGAGCAGTACTTC
TRBJ1-5 TRBV19 TRBD1 NA CASSMAADRARNQPQHF TGTGCCAGTAGTATGGCCGCAGACAGGGCCCGCAATCAGCCCCAGCATTTT
TRBJ2-1 TRBV28 TRBD1 NA CASSPHRGVGNEQFF TGTGCCAGCAGTCCCCACAGGGGGGTAGGGAATGAGCAGTTCTTC
TRBJ2-3 TRBV5-1 NA NA CASRIGTYSTDTQYF TGCGCCAGCAGGATCGGGACATACAGCACAGATACGCAGTATTTT